This T cell receptor beta chain was captured by sequencing in a study of T-cell reconstitution after alpha-beta-depleted transplantation in children. Researchers prepared the TCRbeta library using unique molecular identifiers, the study reports. Each CDR3 protein gets one entry after TCRdb re-called the PCR reads with MiXCR. The profile covers about 420,000 distinct CDR3 sequences, with about 11% appearing a single time and 4.5% to 6% taken by the ten largest. V lost 0 bases and J lost 5, with 16 bases in between. CDR1 is MGHRA and CDR2 is YSYEKL in the germline V gene. The length of the CDR3 is 16 residues. This clonotype was observed a few times.

The source was PBMCs from the stem cell graft donor, collected from the stem cell graft. V and J are TRBV4-1 and TRBJ1-1, with a weak D call TRBD1 (6 bases). The sequence derives from a human donor who donated a stem cell graft to a child with acute myeloid leukemia. CDR3: CASSQDSRGGRTEAFF. CDR3 sequence (DNA): TGCGCCAGCAGCCAAGACTCGAGAGGGGGGAGAACTGAAGCTTTCTTT.